The present TCR beta chain was sequenced within a study of OX40 agonist ivuxolimab in advanced cancers. The V gene lost 7 bases and the J gene lost 3 bases, with 16 bases spanning the gap. The CDR3 runs 15 residues. In regard to this clone: Its target is unknown.

Data came from immunoSEQ multiplex PCR; TCRdb stores just in-frame clones and leaves some out. This table has some 63,000 clones, roughly 93% appearing once. On cycle 4 day 1 and cycle 7 day 1, as well as at baseline, blood was sampled. Study findings and constraints: Among the nonresponders, some also had low normalized T-cell clonal expansion.

Source: CD4+ or CD8+ T cells sorted from blood, taken in a trial of the OX40 agonist ivuxolimab. This rearrangement joins TRBV23-1 to TRBJ1-5, with a tentative D call TRBD1 (6 bases). TRBV23-1 qualifies as an ORF whose function is uncertain. The receptor was derived from an adult with an advanced solid tumor such as melanoma, head and neck, liver or kidney cancer. CDR3 sequence (DNA): TGCGCCAGCACCTCCGGGGGCCTGGTCAATCAGCCCCAGCATTTT. It translates to CASTSGGLVNQPQHF.